One and the same sample provided the 30 T cell receptor beta chains below, sequenced in a study of CD8+ T cells in alopecia areata. Investigators isolated RNA and reverse transcribed it into cDNA to act as the sequencing template. The protocol was immunoSEQ multiplex PCR, while the TCRdb copy is restricted to in-frame clones and leaves out a portion. The sample carries 100,000 to 150,000 clones, approximately 53% recorded once. The sequencing here drew on CD4+ T cells sorted from blood, taken at week 0. These TCRs come from a human donor with alopecia areata.

The chain carries TRBV5-6 and TRBJ2-1, with TRBD2 matching 14 bases. The ends lost 3 bases at V and 9 bases at J; junction bases unmatched: 5. The CDR3 extends over 15 amino acids. CDR1 is SGHDT, CDR2 YYEEEE, per germline. In DNA form, the CDR3 reads TGTGCCAGCAGCTACCGACTAGCGGGGGGGCCTGAGCAGTTCTTC. It specifies CASSYRLAGGPEQFF.

This chain connects TRBV9 to TRBJ2-1; either TRBD1 or TRBD2 may fit D (5 bases each). Germline V lookup: CDR1 SGDLS, CDR2 YYNGEE. This CDR3 region has 16 residues. V lost 0 bases, J lost 3 bases, and 13 bases lay in between. In nucleotides, the CDR3 is TGTGCCAGCAGCGTAGGCAGGGACCCACACTACAATGAGCAGTTCTTC. It is translated as CASSVGRDPHYNEQFF.

This clone has only a few counts. The chain combines TRBV27 with TRBJ1-2; possible D gene TRBD1, 5 bases. Germline V lookup: CDR1 MNHEY, CDR2 SMNVEV (reference sequence). CDR3 length: 14 amino acids. V gave up 5 bases and J gave up 4 bases, with 14 bases separating them. CDR3 bases: TGTGCCAGCAGTCCCTCAGGGCAGGTCTATGGCTACACCTTC. Its translation: CASSPSGQVYGYTF.

The chain recombines TRBV5-1 with TRBJ2-7; 7 bases agree with TRBD1. The length of the CDR3 is 14 residues. CDR1 is SGHRS, CDR2 YFSETQ, per germline. V dropped 3 bases and J dropped 3; count of bases not matched to a gene: 6. The CDR3 region has the DNA TGCGCCAGCAGCTCCGGGACAGACTTCTACGAGCAGTACTTC. It yields the protein CASSSGTDFYEQYF.

CDR3 region: CATGVGTGEGNTEAFF. The CDR3 DNA is TGTGCCACCGGGGTCGGGACAGGGGAAGGGAACACTGAAGCTTTCTTT. The chain is built from TRBV19 and TRBJ1-1, with 10 bases lining up with TRBD1. V was pared by 10 bases and J by 1 base, with 12 bases of the junction left unmatched. This CDR3 contains 16 residues. Looked up from germline, CDR1 is LNHDA and CDR2 is SQIVND (reference sequence).

V is TRBV19 and J is TRBJ1-2; D gene unclear. CDR1 LNHDA and CDR2 SQIVND come from the germline V gene (reference sequence). The V end lost 4 bases, the J end lost 2 bases, and 8 bases lay between the germline ends. There are 13 residues in the CDR3. Here the CDR3 DNA reads TGTGCCAGTAGTACTCGGACCAACTATGGCTACACCTTC. This translates into CASSTRTNYGYTF.

This chain links TRBV28 with TRBJ2-7, with no clear D. CDR1 is MDHEN and CDR2 is SYDVKM in the germline V gene. The CDR3 covers 12 residues. Trimming pared 3 bases from V and 6 bases from J, leaving 9 bases between. This chain's CDR3 is CASSFPLGEQYF. The CDR3 nucleotides are TGTGCCAGCAGTTTTCCCCTGGGCGAGCAGTACTTC.

The CDR3 nucleotides read TGTGCCAGCAGTTTACTTCATCGCACAGATACGCAGTATTTT. Its translation is CASSLLHRTDTQYF. This chain joins TRBV27 and TRBJ2-3; no firm D call. Between the trimmed V and J ends, which lost 2 bases and 1 base, there was a span of 7 bases. CDR3 size: 14 residues. The germline CDR1 and CDR2 sequences are MNHEY and SMNVEV (reference sequence).

This clone was seen more than once but under ten times. The rearrangement joins TRBV4-1 to TRBJ1-6; D call uncertain. Trimming took 2 bases from V and 5 from J, leaving 10 bases between them. Germline V lookup: CDR1 MGHRA, CDR2 YSYEKL. The CDR3 consists of 15 residues. CDR3 protein: CASSQTQADNSPLHF. The CDR3 DNA sequence: TGCGCCAGCAGCCAAACCCAGGCTGATAATTCACCCCTCCACTTT.

CDR3 protein: CASSGTSVGTYQFF. The CDR3 nucleotides read TGTGCCAGCAGTGGGACTAGCGTCGGGACGTATCAGTTCTTC. The J gene is TRBJ2-1, the V gene TRBV6-5; TRBD2 matches at 10 bases. The CDR3 is made up of 14 amino acids. From germline, CDR1 is MNHEY and CDR2 SVGAGI. V lost 5 bases to trimming and J lost 13 bases; unmatched junction nucleotides: 11.

This clone occurred many times. V is TRBV18 and J is TRBJ2-3; D call uncertain. The CDR3 loop spans 14 amino acids. CDR1 and CDR2 (germline): KGHSH, LQKENI. V lost 4 bases and J lost 3, with 11 bases in between. CDR3 in DNA: TGTGCCAGCTCACGACGCACCGAAACAGATACGCAGTATTTT. The encoded protein is CASSRRTETDTQYF.

This chain connects TRBV19 to TRBJ2-7, with 7 bases fitting TRBD1. CDR1 is LNHDA, CDR2 SQIVND, per germline (reference sequence). J gave up 12 bases and V 4 bases, and 18 bases lay outside the gene matches. The CDR3 contains 15 residues. CDR3 residues: CASSTWSSTPGGRYF. The CDR3 bases are TGTGCCAGTAGTACATGGAGTTCGACTCCAGGGGGTCGGTACTTC.

This clone has only a few counts. This chain links TRBV5-4 with TRBJ1-1, with D unclear. In germline, CDR1 is SGHNT, CDR2 YYREEE (reference sequence). CDR3 length: 13 residues. The V and J ends lost 2 bases and 4 bases respectively, with 9 bases between them. CDR3 residues: CASSFTRGTEAFF. Written as DNA, the CDR3 is TGTGCCAGCAGCTTTACGCGGGGCACTGAAGCTTTCTTT.

The V gene is TRBV7-2, the J gene TRBJ2-7; D is possibly TRBD2 (6 bases). The germline V gene has CDR1 SGHTA and CDR2 FQGNSA. The CDR3 has 13 residues. Between the trimmed V and J ends, which lost 3 bases and 4 bases, there was a span of 10 bases. As DNA, the CDR3 is TGTGCCAGCAGCTTCGGGGGAAGGTACGAGCAGTACTTC. Translation gives CASSFGGRYEQYF.

V gene TRBV5-1 combines with J gene TRBJ2-1; the match to TRBD2 covers 7 bases. Trimming took 2 bases from V and 8 from J; bases not matched to a gene: 13. The length of the CDR3 is 16 residues. CDR1 SGHRS and CDR2 YFSETQ come from the germline V gene. The CDR3 loop is CASSFGLARTRDEQFF. CDR3 nucleotides: TGCGCCAGCAGCTTTGGGCTAGCGAGGACTAGGGATGAGCAGTTCTTC.

The V gene is TRBV7-2, the J gene TRBJ2-1; 9 bases fit TRBD1. This CDR3 region has 14 residues. V dropped 4 bases and J dropped 10; count of bases not matched to a gene: 8. CDR1 is SGHTA and CDR2 is FQGNSA in the germline V gene. The CDR3 DNA is TGTGCCAGCAGCTCCGGGACAGGGTCAGGCGAGCAGTTCTTC. Protein: CASSSGTGSGEQFF.

The chain joins TRBV7-6 to TRBJ2-3; perhaps TRBD2 as D (6 bases). The CDR3 loop spans 18 amino acids. Trimming left V 5 bases short and J 1 base short, with 22 bases between. CDR1 is SGHVS and CDR2 is FNYEAQ in the germline V gene. The DNA for the CDR3 is TGTGCCAGCAGCGTTAGAGGGCGCGAGGGCGGGGGCACAGATACGCAGTATTTT. Protein: CASSVRGREGGGTDTQYF.

The rearrangement uses TRBV19 and TRBJ2-2; 13 bases line up with TRBD2. V gave up 8 bases and J gave up 5 bases; unmatched junction bases: 8. The V gene's germline CDR1 is LNHDA and CDR2 SQIVND (reference sequence). The CDR3 spans 16 residues. This chain's CDR3 is CASGPGLAGRTGELFF. The CDR3 nucleotides are TGTGCCAGTGGCCCGGGACTAGCGGGACGGACCGGGGAGCTGTTTTTT.

This clone has just a few counts. The chain employs TRBV5-1 and TRBJ2-1, with 9 nucleotides matching TRBD1. The germline V gene encodes CDR1 SGHRS and CDR2 YFSETQ. The CDR3 has 16 residues. Trimming at V came to 1 base and at J to 3 bases, leaving 5 bases not matched to a gene. CDR3 sequence: CASSLKGQGSYNEQFF. In DNA, the CDR3 is TGCGCCAGCAGCTTGAAGGGACAGGGCAGCTACAATGAGCAGTTCTTC. The complete variable domain, with remaining parts taken from reference TRBV5-1 and TRBJ2-1, reads KAGVTQTPRYLIKTRGQQVTLSCSPISGHRSVSWYQQTPGQGLQFLFEYFSETQRNKGNFPGRFSGRQFSNSRSEMNVSTLELGDSALYLCASSLKGQGSYNEQFFGPGTRLTVL.

The chain recombines TRBV11-3 with TRBJ1-1, with D maybe TRBD1 (6 bases). CDR3 size: 11 residues. Germline-derived CDR1 and CDR2 are SGHNT and YENEEA. The V and J ends lost 1 base and 11 bases respectively, with 8 bases between them. CDR3 DNA sequence: TGTGCCAGCAGCTTAGTGGGGGCTGCTTTCTTT. The encoded protein is CASSLVGAAFF.

Comments on this clone: A junction boundary mismatches the germline segment, possibly from a read error. This chain links TRBV4-1 with TRBJ2-7; 9 bases line up with TRBD2. The CDR3 is 14 residues long. Per the germline V gene, CDR1 is MGHRA and CDR2 is YSYEKL. The CDR3 loop reads CASSQDSGSGQVSF. For the CDR3, the DNA is TGCGCCAGCAGCCAAGATAGCGGGAGTGGGCAGGTGAGCTTC.

V usage is TRBV5-8 and J usage is TRBJ2-6; 7 nucleotides line up with TRBD1. The CDR3 length is 18 residues. V dropped 4 bases and J dropped 0; count of bases not matched to a gene: 10. From germline, CDR1 is SGHTS and CDR2 YDEGEE. The CDR3 DNA reads as TGTGCCAGCAGCATCCGACAGGGAACCATCTCTGGGGCCAACGTCCTGACTTTC. The encoded protein is CASSIRQGTISGANVLTF.

This clone has a handful of counts. This chain links TRBV2 with TRBJ1-2; no definite D call. V lost 9 bases and J 5 bases, leaving 19 bases between the germline ends. The CDR3 spans 14 residues. The germline V gene encodes CDR1 SNHLY and CDR2 FYNNEI. CDR3 region: CASAVDEGGYGYTF. In DNA, the CDR3 is TGTGCCAGTGCCGTGGATGAGGGAGGTTATGGCTACACCTTC.

This clone came up a few times. The sample carries other DNA sequences with the same CDR3. The genes are TRBV7-2 and TRBJ2-7; D ambiguous. The germline V and J ends were trimmed by 0 bases and 4 bases, with 7 bases remaining between them. Germline V CDR1 and CDR2: SGHTA, FQGNSA. This CDR3 region has 13 residues. The CDR3 protein is CASSLAGSYEQYF. DNA of the CDR3: TGTGCCAGCAGCTTAGCCGGGTCATACGAGCAGTACTTC.

V usage is TRBV4-3 and J usage is TRBJ2-5; 8 bases agree with TRBD1. The germline V gene has CDR1 LGHNA and CDR2 YSLEER. The V gene end was trimmed by 1 base and the J gene end by 4 bases; junction bases not matched to a gene: 8. This CDR3 contains 16 residues. This CDR3 reads CASSQGIQGGRETQYF. In nucleotides, the CDR3 is TGCGCCAGCAGCCAAGGGATACAGGGGGGTCGAGAGACCCAGTACTTC.

The CDR3 spells CAWRTSGADTQYF. The CDR3 DNA sequence: TGTGCCTGGAGGACTAGCGGGGCAGATACGCAGTATTTT. J is TRBJ2-3 and V is TRBV30; TRBD2 matches 11 bases. The V gene end was trimmed by 3 bases and the J gene end by 4 bases; junction bases not matched to a gene: 0. Germline CDR1 and CDR2: GTSNPN and SVGIG (reference sequence). There are 13 residues in the CDR3.

The J gene is TRBJ2-7, the V gene TRBV7-9; 11 positions agree with TRBD1. The CDR3 covers 15 residues. Trimming at V came to 5 bases and at J to 5 bases, leaving 8 bases not matched to a gene. The germline V gene has CDR1 SEHNR and CDR2 FQNEAQ (reference sequence). This chain's CDR3 is CASSPRDRGGHEQYF. The CDR3 DNA reads as TGTGCCAGCAGCCCCCGGGACAGGGGGGGCCACGAGCAGTACTTC.

Relative to its sample, this clone is large. This chain joins TRBV7-2 and TRBJ1-4; D might be TRBD1 (5 bases). The length of the CDR3 is 15 residues. Germline V CDR1 and CDR2: SGHTA, FQGNSA. V was pared by 3 bases and J by 0 bases, with 8 bases between. CDR3 protein: CASSFTQATNEKLFF. The CDR3 region has the DNA TGTGCCAGCAGCTTTACACAGGCAACTAATGAAAAACTGTTTTTT.

In the case of this clone: No DNA is shown, since the ends of the CDR3 on it are uncertain; the CDR3 is the one TCRdb lists. The chain uses TRBV18 and TRBJ2-5. CDR1 is KGHSH, CDR2 LQKENI, per germline. The CDR3 is 16 residues long, counting both termini. The CDR3 sequence is CASSPPFGAVRETQYF.

V is TRBV6-5 and J is TRBJ1-4, with a possible D match to TRBD1 (5 bases). V lost 3 bases and J lost 8, with 19 bases in between. This CDR3 is 16 amino acids long. Germline lookup yields CDR1 MNHEY and CDR2 SVGAGI. The CDR3 sequence: CASSYNFGQGGEKLFF. DNA for the CDR3: TGTGCCAGCAGTTATAACTTTGGGCAGGGAGGCGAAAAACTGTTTTTT.